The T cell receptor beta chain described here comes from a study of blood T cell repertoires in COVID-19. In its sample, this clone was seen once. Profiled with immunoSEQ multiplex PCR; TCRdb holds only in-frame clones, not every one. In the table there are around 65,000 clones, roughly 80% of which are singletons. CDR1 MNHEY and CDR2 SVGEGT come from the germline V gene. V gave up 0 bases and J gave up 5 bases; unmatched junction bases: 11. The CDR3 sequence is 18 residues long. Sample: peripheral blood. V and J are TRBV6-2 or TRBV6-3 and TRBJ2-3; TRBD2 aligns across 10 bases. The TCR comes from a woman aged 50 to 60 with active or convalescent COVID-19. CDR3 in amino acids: CASSYSTPGLARLDTQYF. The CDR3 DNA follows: TGTGCCAGCAGTTACTCAACACCGGGACTAGCGAGACTAGATACGCAGTATTTT.